This entry is about one T cell receptor (beta chain). Germline assignment: CDR1 SGHRS and CDR2 YFSETQ. The ends were cut back, 4 bases at V and 6 bases at J, with 9 bases in the middle. The CDR3 contains 12 residues. This entry comes from a study of blood T cell repertoires in COVID-19. Study in general: Sample material is recorded as cDNA or gDNA derived from T cells, B-cell-depleted T cells, or PBMCs.

This table comes from immunoSEQ multiplex PCR, and its TCRdb copy is limited to in-frame clones, with some not included. The repertoire holds 35,000 to 45,000 clones, with 75% to 95% as singletons. The sequencing sample was made of peripheral blood. The receptor comes from a woman aged 80 or over with acute or convalescent COVID-19. This chain joins TRBV5-1 and TRBJ2-3, with D unresolved. In DNA form, the CDR3 reads TGCGCCAGCAGCCACAATTTTGATACGCAGTATTTT. This sequence encodes CASSHNFDTQYF.